This is a list of T cell receptor beta chains from one sample in a study of T cell responses to AZD1222 COVID-19 vaccine. Assay used: immunoSEQ multiplex PCR; TCRdb lists only in-frame clones, some missing. This table has 56,000 or so clones, more than 75% appearing once. The sequences come from peripheral blood, collected 28 days after the second AZD1222 dose. These receptors all come from an adult who received the AZD1222 COVID-19 vaccine. Each CDR3 is given with its conserved first and last residue. The order of the fields is D gene, clone size, J gene, V gene, CDR3 DNA, CDR3 protein. D genes are given only for firm matches. Where a row states a size, it is once, few, many or the class of an expanded clone; other rows omit it.

.,few,TRBJ2-4,TRBV2,TGTGCCAGCAGTGAAAGTCAGGCTGCCGCCAAAAACATTCAGTACTTC,CASSESQAAAKNIQYF
.,.,TRBJ1-5,TRBV18,TGTGCCAGCTCTCAAGGACGGAGCAATCAGCCCCAGCATTTT,CASSQGRSNQPQHF
.,.,TRBJ1-1,TRBV19,TGTGCCAGTAGTATCTCAGGGGCGCGGGACACTGAAGCTTTCTTT,CASSISGARDTEAFF
.,medium-sized,TRBJ2-7,TRBV7-2,TGTGCCAGCAGCTTAGATAGGCTCTCCTACGAGCAGTACTTC,CASSLDRLSYEQYF
TRBD1,.,TRBJ1-4,TRBV18,TGTGCCAGCTCACCACCGGACAGGGGCGGTACTAATGAAAAACTGTTTTTT,CASSPPDRGGTNEKLFF
.,.,TRBJ1-5,TRBV7-2,TGTGCCAGCAGCTTAGTTAGCGAAAATTCCCAGCCCCAGCATTTT,CASSLVSENSQPQHF
.,.,TRBJ2-1,TRBV5-1,TGCGCCAGCTCCCGGGGGTCCTACAATGAGCAGTTCTTC,CASSRGSYNEQFF
TRBD1,.,TRBJ1-2,TRBV28,TGTGCCAGCAGTTTAGCCAGGGGGTCCTATGGCTACACCTTC,CASSLARGSYGYTF
.,.,TRBJ1-5,TRBV19,TGTGCCAGTAGTCCCTTGATCGGGCAGCCCCAGCATTTT,CASSPLIGQPQHF
TRBD1,.,TRBJ2-1,TRBV4-1,TGCGCCAGCAGCCAAGGGGACAGCTACAATGAGCAGTTCTTC,CASSQGDSYNEQFF
TRBD1,.,TRBJ1-4,TRBV18,TGTGCCAGCTCACCCACCCCGACAGGGAGTGGGGAAAAACTGTTTTTT,CASSPTPTGSGEKLFF
TRBD2,.,TRBJ2-1,TRBV19,TGTGCCAGTAGCAGACTAGCGGGAGGGCTTATCAATGAGCAGTTCTTC,CASSRLAGGLINEQFF
.,.,TRBJ1-5,TRBV10-3,TGTGCCATCAGTGACGTTGGAGGGGGATATCAGCCCCAGCATTTT,CAISDVGGGYQPQHF
TRBD1,once,TRBJ2-3,TRBV4-1,TGCGCCAGCAGCCGCATTCCCGGGACAGGGGGCACAGATACGCAGTATTTT,CASSRIPGTGGTDTQYF
.,.,TRBJ2-3,TRBV19,TGTGCCAGTAGTATTCCAGGAATCACAGATACGCAGTATTTT,CASSIPGITDTQYF
.,.,TRBJ1-2,TRBV5-1,TGCGCCAGCAGCTCAGGGACGGAGGGGGGTTATGGCTACACCTTC,CASSSGTEGGYGYTF
TRBD1,.,TRBJ2-3,TRBV28,TGTGCCAGCAGTCCGCCCGGGACAGGGGGCTTAGATACGCAGTATTTT,CASSPPGTGGLDTQYF
.,once,TRBJ1-6,TRBV9,TGTGCCAGCAGCGTAGAACCACTACGAAATTCACCCCTCCACTTT,CASSVEPLRNSPLHF
TRBD1,.,TRBJ2-5,TRBV19,TGTGCCAGTAGTAGGGGACAGGACCGCTCAGAGACCCAGTACTTC,CASSRGQDRSETQYF
.,medium-sized,TRBJ1-3,TRBV10-1,TGCGCCAGCAGTGAGCTTGCCTCGAGCTCTGGAAACACCATATATTTT,CASSELASSSGNTIYF
TRBD1,.,TRBJ1-3,TRBV7-9,TGTGCCAGCAGCCCGGAGGGACAGGTTTCTGGAAACATCATATATTTT,CASSPEGQVSGNIIYF
.,once,TRBJ1-1,TRBV7-9,TGTGCCAGCAGCCAAGGAACTGAAGCTTTCTTT,CASSQGTEAFF
.,.,TRBJ1-1,TRBV6-5,TGTGCCAGCAGGGACCGGGCGCCCACTGAAGCTTTCTTT,CASRDRAPTEAFF
.,.,TRBJ2-7,TRBV2,TGTGCCAGCGGGCAACAGCCCTACGAGCAGTACTTC,CASGQQPYEQYF
TRBD1,.,TRBJ2-7,TRBV5-4,TGTGCCAGCAGTCGTGGGACAGGGGTAGCTGGGGGACACTACGAGCAGTACTTC,CASSRGTGVAGGHYEQYF
TRBD2,once,TRBJ2-1,TRBV7-7,TGTGCTAGCAGCTGGACTAGTCAGGGTGAGCAGTTCTTC,CASSWTSQGEQFF
.,few,TRBJ1-1,TRBV27,TGTGCCGCGGCCGGGTTCCCGGGTGGCACTGAAGCTTTCTTT,CAAAGFPGGTEAFF
.,.,TRBJ1-2,TRBV19,TGTGCCAGTAGTAATGACAGGCAATATGGCTACACCTTC,CASSNDRQYGYTF
TRBD2,.,TRBJ2-6,TRBV7-2,TGTGCCAGCAGCCCCCCGGCAGCGGGAAATGGGGCCAACGTCCTGACTTTC,CASSPPAAGNGANVLTF
.,.,TRBJ1-2,TRBV19,TGTGCCAGTAGTACCCGGGACGTCTTGAGGGGCTACACCTTC,CASSTRDVLRGYTF